These T cell receptor beta chains were read from a single sample in a study of cytomegalovirus exposure and HLA in healthy donors. Method: immunoSEQ multiplex PCR; TCRdb's copy keeps in-frame clones and lacks some. The sample carries over 100,000 clones, around 80% recorded once. Sequencing was done on a sample of PBMCs. All receptors come from a female donor in good health and CMV-seronegative. CDR3s include the opening cysteine and the closing phenylalanine or tryptophan. The D gene is left open where the match is weak. The size entry is marked missing in some rows and otherwise reads once, few, many or a size class.

d_gene	abundance	j_gene	v_gene	CDR3aa	CDR3nt
.	.	TRBJ2-7	TRBV2	CASSELGRLGHYYEQYF	TGTGCCAGCAGTGAACTTGGCAGGTTGGGTCATTACTACGAGCAGTACTTC
.	.	TRBJ2-6	TRBV7-9	CASEHSGANVLTF	TGTGCCAGCGAACACTCTGGGGCCAACGTCCTGACTTTC
.	once	TRBJ1-3	TRBV5-6	CASSSSDFGNTIYF	TGTGCCAGCAGCTCCTCGGACTTTGGAAACACCATATATTTT
.	.	TRBJ1-2	TRBV2	CASSEPGYGYTF	TGTGCCAGCAGTGAACCCGGTTATGGCTACACCTTC
TRBD1	once	TRBJ2-1	TRBV11-1	CASSHRGRTSNEQFF	TGTGCCAGCAGCCACAGGGGAAGAACATCCAATGAGCAGTTCTTC
.	few	TRBJ2-7	TRBV5-1	CASSSGDKAGEQYF	TGCGCCAGCAGCTCCGGGGATAAGGCCGGGGAGCAGTACTTC
.	.	TRBJ1-3	TRBV18	CASSLTRASSGNTIYF	TGTGCCAGCTCACTCACCAGGGCTAGCTCTGGAAACACCATATATTTT
.	.	TRBJ2-2	TRBV27	CASTARQSNFNTGELFF	TGTGCCAGCACGGCGAGGCAGTCAAACTTCAACACCGGGGAGCTGTTTTTT
.	few	TRBJ1-2	TRBV29-1	CSVEDEGVGFYGYTF	TGCAGCGTTGAAGATGAAGGGGTTGGGTTCTATGGCTACACCTTC
.	.	TRBJ1-2	TRBV30	CAWSGHLARVNGYTF	TGTGCCTGGAGTGGACATTTGGCCAGGGTGAATGGCTACACCTTC
TRBD1	.	TRBJ1-5	TRBV29-1	CSPRQGDNQPQHF	TGCAGCCCACGACAGGGGGACAATCAGCCCCAGCATTTT
.	.	TRBJ1-2	TRBV10-3	CAISPDRYGYTF	TGTGCCATCAGCCCGGACAGATATGGCTACACCTTC
.	.	TRBJ2-3	TRBV6-4	CASSDSSLASTDTQYF	TGTGCCAGCAGTGACTCCTCCCTAGCTAGCACAGATACGCAGTATTTT
TRBD1	.	TRBJ1-4	TRBV4-2	CASSQDGQGINEKLFF	TGTGCCAGCAGCCAAGACGGACAGGGGATTAATGAAAAACTGTTTTTT
TRBD1	once	TRBJ2-5	TRBV7-9	CASSSRQGVETQYF	TGTGCCAGCAGCTCCAGACAGGGTGTAGAGACCCAGTACTTC
TRBD2	.	TRBJ2-1	TRBV19	CASSISGGIYNEQFF	TGTGCCAGTAGTATCTCCGGGGGGATTTACAATGAGCAGTTCTTC
.	.	TRBJ1-2	TRBV27	CASRNQGRNGYTF	TGTGCCAGCAGGAACCAGGGGAGAAATGGCTACACCTTC
TRBD1	.	TRBJ1-2	TRBV5-4	CASSATGTGDGYTF	TGTGCCAGCAGCGCGACCGGGACAGGGGATGGCTACACCTTC
.	.	TRBJ1-2	TRBV6-5	CASSGASGLYGYTF	TGTGCCAGCAGTGGCGCCTCAGGGCTATATGGCTACACCTTC
TRBD1	.	TRBJ2-7	TRBV7-9	CASSFRDSAYEQYF	TGTGCCAGCAGCTTCCGGGACAGCGCTTACGAGCAGTACTTC
TRBD2	.	TRBJ2-4	TRBV25-1	CASSEYGAGGPKSIQYF	TGTGCCAGCAGTGAATACGGAGCGGGGGGTCCCAAAAGCATTCAGTACTTC
.	few	TRBJ1-2	TRBV6-1	CASHQTGNYGYTF	TGTGCCAGCCATCAGACAGGAAACTATGGCTACACCTTC
TRBD1	.	TRBJ1-2	TRBV15	CATSRGGTGAIYGYTF	TGTGCCACCAGCAGGGGTGGGACAGGGGCGATCTATGGCTACACCTTC
.	.	TRBJ1-6	TRBV19	CASSTVNSPLHF	TGTGCCAGTAGTACGGTGAATTCACCCCTCCACTTT
.	.	TRBJ2-2	TRBV2	CASSPGGLGTGELFF	TGTGCCAGCAGCCCAGGGGGGTTGGGCACCGGGGAGCTGTTTTTT
.	.	TRBJ1-5	TRBV19	CASSFPGAGAQHF	TGTGCCAGTAGTTTTCCCGGAGCCGGCGCCCAGCATTTT
TRBD2	.	TRBJ2-5	TRBV7-2	CASSKGLAGAGETQYF	TGTGCCAGCAGCAAGGGACTAGCGGGGGCCGGGGAGACCCAGTACTTC
TRBD1	few	TRBJ1-2	TRBV5-5	CASSWSQGANYGYTF	TGTGCCAGCAGCTGGAGCCAGGGGGCGAACTATGGCTACACCTTC
.	.	TRBJ2-5	TRBV7-9	CASSPTQRAQETQYF	TGTGCCAGCAGCCCGACACAGAGGGCTCAAGAGACCCAGTACTTC
TRBD1	.	TRBJ1-2	TRBV5-4	CASSPRTGGDYGYTF	TGTGCCAGCAGCCCCCGGACAGGGGGTGACTATGGCTACACCTTC
TRBD1	.	TRBJ2-3	TRBV10-3	CAIRTGQTTDTQYF	TGTGCCATCAGGACGGGACAGACCACAGATACGCAGTATTTT
TRBD2	.	TRBJ2-5	TRBV10-2	CASSNGLAGGAETQYF	TGCGCCAGCAGCAATGGGTTAGCGGGGGGGGCAGAGACCCAGTACTTC
TRBD1	once	TRBJ1-2	TRBV11-1	CASSLDRTGDGYTF	TGTGCCAGCAGCTTAGATCGGACAGGGGATGGCTACACCTTC
.	.	TRBJ2-1	TRBV19	CASSIGSPGINEQFF	TGTGCCAGTAGTATTGGCAGTCCAGGGATCAATGAGCAGTTCTTC
.	once	TRBJ2-3	TRBV10-3	CAIRAQGADTQYF	TGTGCCATCAGGGCACAGGGAGCCGATACGCAGTATTTT
.	.	TRBJ2-7	TRBV5-1	CASSLEGDTDGSQYF	TGCGCCAGCAGCTTGGAAGGGGACACCGACGGTTCGCAGTACTTC
.	.	TRBJ1-6	TRBV4-1	CASSQLNSPLHF	TGCGCCAGCAGCCAACTGAATTCACCCCTCCACTTT
TRBD2	.	TRBJ2-1	TRBV29-1	CSVKGTSGGEANEQFF	TGCAGCGTTAAAGGGACTAGCGGGGGCGAGGCGAATGAGCAGTTCTTC
TRBD1	.	TRBJ2-5	TRBV7-9	CASSSRDRDPQEETQYF	TGTGCCAGCAGCTCCCGGGACAGGGATCCTCAGGAGGAGACCCAGTACTTC
.	.	TRBJ2-7	TRBV4-3	CASSRLENSYEQYF	TGCGCCAGCAGCCGGCTAGAGAATTCCTACGAGCAGTACTTC
.	few	TRBJ2-1	TRBV5-1	CASSLRGGSYNEQFF	TGCGCCAGCAGCTTGAGAGGGGGCTCCTACAATGAGCAGTTCTTC
.	.	TRBJ2-7	TRBV7-6	CASSLNSGYEQYF	TGTGCCAGCAGCTTAAACTCCGGGTACGAGCAGTACTTC
TRBD1	.	TRBJ2-6	TRBV4-3	CASSQDWGQGFSGANVLTF	TGCGCCAGCAGCCAAGATTGGGGACAGGGATTCTCTGGGGCCAACGTCCTGACTTTC
.	.	TRBJ2-3	TRBV6-6	CASSPNTDTQYF	TGTGCCAGCAGTCCAAACACAGATACGCAGTATTTT
.	.	TRBJ1-2	TRBV7-9	CASSRPAIWRGYTF	TGTGCCAGCAGCCGTCCTGCGATCTGGAGAGGCTACACCTTC
TRBD2	.	TRBJ2-1	TRBV19	CASSRGGEQFF	TGTGCCAGTAGTAGGGGGGGTGAGCAGTTCTTC
.	.	TRBJ2-1	TRBV2	CASGHRLTYNEQFF	TGTGCCAGCGGACATCGTTTGACCTACAATGAGCAGTTCTTC
TRBD1	.	TRBJ2-5	TRBV6-6	CATSPQGAKGTQYF	TGTGCCACCTCACCCCAGGGGGCAAAAGGGACCCAGTACTTC
.	.	TRBJ2-5	TRBV7-6	CASSPSLGVETQYF	TGTGCCAGCAGCCCTAGTTTAGGGGTAGAGACCCAGTACTTC
TRBD2	.	TRBJ2-5	TRBV27	CASGPSGGVRKTQYF	TGTGCCAGCGGCCCGAGCGGGGGGGTAAGAAAGACCCAGTACTTC
.	once	TRBJ1-2	TRBV28	CASSLPQGGYGYTF	TGTGCCAGCAGTTTACCTCAGGGCGGTTATGGCTACACCTTC
.	.	TRBJ2-2	TRBV2	CASSGQGRPNTGELFF	TGTGCCAGCAGTGGTCAGGGGCGCCCGAACACCGGGGAGCTGTTTTTT
TRBD1	.	TRBJ1-4	TRBV6-5	CASSGDRGGNEKLFF	TGTGCCAGCAGTGGGGACAGGGGAGGGAATGAAAAACTGTTTTTT
.	.	TRBJ2-1	TRBV5-1	CASSLIQNNEQFF	TGCGCCAGCAGCTTGATCCAGAACAATGAGCAGTTCTTC
TRBD2	few	TRBJ2-3	TRBV4-1	CASSLIGGAADTQYF	TGCGCCAGCAGCCTAATCGGGGGGGCGGCAGATACGCAGTATTTT
.	few	TRBJ2-7	TRBV5-6	CASSLAGGSNEQYF	TGTGCCAGCAGCTTGGCTGGCGGGTCGAACGAGCAGTACTTC
TRBD1	.	TRBJ1-2	TRBV9	CASSQGEGGYTF	TGTGCCAGCAGTCAGGGGGAAGGCGGCTACACCTTC
.	.	TRBJ1-1	TRBV7-5	CVRSCTRGDSEAFF	TGTGTCAGAAGCTGCACCCGAGGGGACAGCGAAGCTTTCTTT
.	once	TRBJ2-3	TRBV25-1	CASSEAFTSTDTQYF	TGTGCCAGCAGTGAAGCATTTACTAGCACAGATACGCAGTATTTT
.	.	TRBJ1-2	TRBV6-6	CASSFQGQTPNYGYTF	TGTGCCAGCAGTTTCCAAGGACAGACGCCTAACTATGGCTACACCTTC